These 11 T cell receptor beta chains share one sample of origin, sequenced in a study of blood T cell repertoires in COVID-19. Here immunoSEQ multiplex PCR was the method, and the copy in TCRdb shows in-frame clones only, minus some. This sample has some 150,000 clones, with about 88% found just once. What was sequenced was peripheral blood. The receptors come from a human donor with acute or convalescent COVID-19. The donor label of this sample is uncertain.

V usage is TRBV24-1 and J usage is TRBJ1-2; TRBD1 might be the D (5 bases). CDR1 is KGHDR, CDR2 SFDVKD, per germline. CDR3 length: 14 residues. V dropped 1 base and J dropped 2 bases, with 7 bases sitting between them. DNA for the CDR3: TGTGCCACCAGTGATTTCCGACAGAACTATGGCTACACCTTC. Its translation is CATSDFRQNYGYTF.

The chain uses TRBV7-2 and TRBJ2-2, with D possibly being TRBD2 (6 bases). Germline loops: CDR1 SGHTA, CDR2 FQGNSA. This CDR3 spans 14 amino acids. The V end was cut by 2 bases, the J end by 5 bases, with 9 bases between. CDR3 amino acids: CASSLLRGTGELFF. Here the CDR3 DNA reads TGTGCCAGCAGCTTACTACGGGGGACCGGGGAGCTGTTTTTT.

The V gene is TRBV14, the J gene TRBJ2-1, with D possibly TRBD1 on 6 matching bases. The CDR3 has 16 amino acids. Germline V gene lookup returns CDR1 SGHDN and CDR2 FVKESK. The V end was cut by 4 bases, the J end by 9 bases, with 22 bases between. As DNA, the CDR3 is TGTGCCAGCAGCCCATCTCGAGGCAGGGGAAACGGTGAGCAGTTCTTC. It specifies CASSPSRGRGNGEQFF.

This chain joins TRBV6-5 and TRBJ1-2; maybe TRBD1 (5 bases). The germline V and J ends were trimmed by 6 bases and 6 bases, with 8 bases remaining between them. CDR3 length equals 11 residues. The germline V gene encodes CDR1 MNHEY and CDR2 SVGAGI. The CDR3 loop reads CASSQGHGYTF. The CDR3 DNA reads as TGTGCCAGCAGCCAGGGTCATGGCTACACCTTC.

The chain combines TRBV2 with TRBJ2-3; a weak D match, TRBD1 (6 bases). CDR3 length: 16 amino acids. The germline CDR1 and CDR2 sequences are SNHLY and FYNNEI. V dropped 0 bases and J dropped 4 bases, with 14 bases sitting between them. The DNA of the CDR3 is TGTGCCAGCAGTGAAGCGCTGGGTAAGGGGGCAGATACGCAGTATTTT. Translated: CASSEALGKGADTQYF.

The J gene is TRBJ1-2, the V gene TRBV5-4, with D unclear. The germline V gene encodes CDR1 SGHNT and CDR2 YYREEE (reference sequence). This CDR3 has 15 amino acids. Trimming shortened V by 0 bases and J by 5 bases, and 14 bases separated the two germline ends. CDR3 residues: CASSLEEGIRYGYTF. DNA of the CDR3: TGTGCCAGCAGCTTGGAGGAGGGCATCAGGTATGGCTACACCTTC.

This clone was detected once. This rearrangement joins TRBV19 to TRBJ2-4; 8 bases are shared with TRBD2. Trimming removed 3 bases from V and 1 base from J; junction bases left unmatched: 2. The CDR3 is 15 residues long. Germline V gene data show CDR1 as LNHDA and CDR2 as SQIVND (reference sequence). Here the CDR3 reads CASSIGTSAKNIQYF. The CDR3 nucleotides read TGTGCCAGTAGTATCGGGACTAGTGCCAAAAACATTCAGTACTTC.

The chain couples TRBV6-5 to TRBJ1-3; possible D gene TRBD1, 6 bases. Germline CDR1 MNHEY, CDR2 SVGAGI. V lost 5 bases to trimming and J lost 0 bases, with 11 bases between them. The CDR3 length is 15 residues. CDR3 sequence reads: CASSRQVNSGNTIYF. CDR3 in DNA: TGTGCCAGCAGTCGACAGGTGAACTCTGGAAACACCATATATTTT.

This clone occurred once. The chain links TRBV29-1 to TRBJ2-5, with TRBD1 matching 9 bases. CDR3 length equals 13 residues. With 6 bases clipped from V and 2 bases from J, the junction kept 4 bases outside the gene matches. Looked up from germline, CDR1 is SQVTM and CDR2 is ANQGSEA. The CDR3 DNA reads TGCAGCGTCCCGGGACAGGGACAAGAGACCCAGTACTTC. Its protein product is CSVPGQGQETQYF.

The gene calls are TRBV27 and TRBJ2-7; D might be TRBD1 (5 bases). Germline-derived CDR1 and CDR2 are MNHEY and SMNVEV (reference sequence). The CDR3 loop spans 15 amino acids. Deletions cut 6 bases from V and 1 base from J, with 16 bases between. The CDR3 DNA reads as TGTGCCAGCAGACCCGTGGGGCAGCTGTCCTACGAGCAGTACGTC. Protein: CASRPVGQLSYEQYV.

This sequence joins TRBV7-9 and TRBJ1-4; 8 bases match TRBD1. In germline, CDR1 is SEHNR, CDR2 FQNEAQ (reference sequence). The CDR3 totals 16 residues. V shed 4 bases and J 4 bases; nucleotides not matched to a gene: 8. CDR3 in amino acids: CASSSVTGGINEKLFF. The CDR3, as DNA: TGTGCCAGCAGCTCTGTTACAGGGGGTATTAATGAAAAACTGTTTTTT.